This T cell receptor (beta chain) was found in a study of T cell repertoires in cytomegalovirus infection. Using its own MiXCR run on the reads, TCRdb lists one record per CDR3 protein. The sample carries under 800,000 distinct CDR3 sequences, 20% to 25% recorded once. From germline, CDR1 is SGHRS and CDR2 YFSETQ. The CDR3 runs 16 residues. The trim removed 2 bases at V and 5 bases at J, leaving 7 bases unmatched. V usage is TRBV5-1 and J usage is TRBJ2-1; 10 bases agree with TRBD2. This receptor was identified in a human donor in good health (CMV status not recorded). Some clones in this sample may be carry-over from other donors' samples. Sequences were obtained from CD8+ T cells from PBMCs. CDR3 sequence: CASSLRVAGGDNEQFF. DNA for the CDR3: TGCGCCAGCAGCTTACGAGTAGCGGGGGGCGACAATGAGCAGTTCTTC.